What follows are 7 T cell receptor beta chains derived from one specimen sequenced in a study of blood T cell repertoires in COVID-19. Here immunoSEQ multiplex PCR was the method, and the copy in TCRdb shows in-frame clones only, minus some. The sample yields about 130,000 clones, under 90% seen once. Sequencing was carried out using peripheral blood. The receptors here all came from a woman aged 60-75 years with acute or convalescent COVID-19.

This chain uses TRBV19 with TRBJ1-5, with 7 bases that match TRBD1. V was pared by 6 bases and J by 4 bases, with 9 bases of the junction left unmatched. This CDR3 region has 15 residues. Per germline, CDR1 LNHDA and CDR2 SQIVND (reference sequence). The CDR3 sequence is CASSQNKQGNQPQHF. CDR3 bases: TGTGCCAGTAGCCAAAATAAACAGGGGAATCAGCCCCAGCATTTT.

The J gene is TRBJ1-1, the V gene TRBV19, with D possibly being TRBD1 (6 bases). CDR1 and CDR2 (germline): LNHDA, SQIVND (reference sequence). Trimming stripped 3 bases from V and 7 bases from J, with 9 bases between. This CDR3 has 12 amino acids. The CDR3 DNA is TGTGCCAGTAGTATCAGGGGAAATGAAGCTTTCTTT. It is translated as CASSIRGNEAFF. Full variable domain (outside the CDR3, taken from reference TRBV19 and TRBJ1-1): DGGITQSPKYLFRKEGQNVTLSCEQNLNHDAMYWYRQDPGQGLRLIYYSQIVNDFQKGDIAEGYSVSREKKESFPLTVTSAQKNPTAFYLCASSIRGNEAFFGQGTRLTVV.

The V gene is TRBV7-9, the J gene TRBJ2-3, with D possibly matching TRBD2 (5 bases). Per the germline V gene, CDR1 is SEHNR and CDR2 is FQNEAQ (reference sequence). This CDR3 is built from 13 residues. V gave up 5 bases and J gave up 4 bases, with 10 bases separating them. DNA for the CDR3: TGTGCCAGCAGCCCCAAGAGGGCAGATACGCAGTATTTT. Encoded protein: CASSPKRADTQYF.

The rearrangement links TRBV18 to TRBJ2-1; 13 bases map to TRBD2. CDR1 is KGHSH and CDR2 is LQKENI in the germline V gene. V lost 5 bases and J lost 0; bases outside the gene matches: 7. The CDR3 contains 18 residues. CDR3 region: CASSVTSGGVGSYNEQFF. For the CDR3, the DNA is TGTGCCAGCTCAGTCACTAGCGGGGGGGTAGGCTCCTACAATGAGCAGTTCTTC.

This clone was observed a handful of times. The chain recombines TRBV27 with TRBJ2-5; tentatively, D is TRBD2 (5 bases). Per the germline V gene, CDR1 is MNHEY and CDR2 is SMNVEV (reference sequence). The CDR3 is 13 amino acids. Trimming took off 8 bases at V and 4 bases at J, with 14 bases between the two ends. The CDR3 here is CASRWAGGETQYF. CDR3 nucleotides: TGTGCCAGCCGGTGGGCCGGAGGAGAGACCCAGTACTTC.

The chain combines TRBV9 with TRBJ2-1, with 7 bases matching TRBD1. The CDR3 sequence is 14 residues long. Per the germline V gene, CDR1 is SGDLS and CDR2 is YYNGEE. J gave up 8 bases and V 3 bases, and 8 bases lay outside the gene matches. The CDR3 DNA reads as TGTGCCAGCAGCGACCGGGACAGAAAGGATGAGCAGTTCTTC. This encodes CASSDRDRKDEQFF.

A single count supports this clone. The V call is TRBV29-1, the J call TRBJ1-4; 11 positions match TRBD1. The CDR3 consists of 13 residues. The V and J ends lost 7 bases and 7 bases, in that order; junction bases with no gene match: 5. The V gene's germline CDR1 is SQVTM and CDR2 ANQGSEA. The chain's CDR3 is CSGTGTGGEKLFF. CDR3 DNA sequence: TGCAGCGGTACCGGGACAGGGGGTGAAAAACTGTTTTTT.